The table lists the clone carrying this T cell receptor beta chain with a few counts. Its specificity is unknown. Mismatch with germline at one junction end may stem from a read error. The data are from a study of blood T cells in healthy people across ages. Alongside a J-beta primer mix, a sample-barcoded 5' primer served in a second PCR lasting about 7 to 11 cycles. A single record per CDR3 protein comes from TCRdb applying MiXCR to the 5' RACE reads. The repertoire holds around 670,000 distinct CDR3 sequences, with approximately 30% as singletons. Isolation per sample recovered at least 7 million PBMCs. CDR1 is LGHDT and CDR2 is YNNKEL in the germline V gene (reference sequence). The CDR3 consists of 18 residues. General study results and limits: Unsorted PBMCs ruled out conclusive naive versus antigen-experienced comparison. When set beside aged donors, long-lived donors presented more naive CD4+ cells and higher diversity.

Sample: blood. J is TRBJ2-3 and V is TRBV3-1, with 8 positions matching TRBD2. The origin of this receptor is a woman of 80 years or more in good health. The CDR3 loop is CASSQVGASGLETGTQYF. CDR3 in DNA: TGTGCCAGCAGCCAAGTCGGGGCTAGCGGGCTCGAGACAGGTACGCAGTATTTT.